Shown below are 21 T cell receptor beta chains from a single sample sequenced in a study of blood T cell repertoires in COVID-19. Clones were sequenced by immunoSEQ multiplex PCR, and TCRdb holds only the in-frame ones, with some missing. The table has roughly 300,000 clones, roughly nine tenths seen once. The sample taken for sequencing was PBMCs or T cells enriched from blood (not recorded which). The receptors were sampled from a woman aged 30 to 39 who had recovered from COVID-19.

V gene TRBV3-1 (or the pseudogene TRBV3-2) combines with J gene TRBJ1-2; D remains ambiguous. V was trimmed by 1 base and J by 8 bases, leaving 14 bases between them. Germline lookup yields CDR1 LGHDT and CDR2 YNNKEL (reference sequence). The CDR3 runs to 14 residues. The CDR3 protein is CASSQGQRVGGYTF. In nucleotides, the CDR3 is TGTGCCAGCAGCCAAGGCCAGCGGGTCGGCGGCTACACCTTC.

The chain links TRBV2 to TRBJ1-1; 9 positions match TRBD1. The V gene's germline CDR1 is SNHLY and CDR2 FYNNEI. This CDR3 region has 13 residues. Trimming removed 4 bases from V and 3 bases from J; junction bases left unmatched: 0. In DNA form, the CDR3 reads TGTGCCAGCAGTGGACAGGGGGACACTGAAGCTTTCTTT. Its translation is CASSGQGDTEAFF. The full variable domain, its missing parts supplied by reference TRBV2 and TRBJ1-1, is EPEVTQTPSHQVTQMGQEVILRCVPISNHLYFYWYRQILGQKVEFLVSFYNNEISEKSEIFDDQFSVERPDGSNFTLKIRSTKLEDSAMYFCASSGQGDTEAFFGQGTRLTVV.

The rearrangement joins TRBV10-2 to TRBJ1-1, with a weak D call TRBD1 (5 bases). V shed 1 base and J shed 4 bases, with 10 bases lying between them. CDR3 length: 14 residues. Germline lookup yields CDR1 WSHSY and CDR2 SAAADI. Here the CDR3 DNA reads TGCGCCAGCAGTGAGTTTGGGCAGGGCACTGAAGCTTTCTTT. This gives the protein CASSEFGQGTEAFF.

The rearrangement joins TRBV4-1 to TRBJ2-7, with 10 bases identical to TRBD2. Per germline, CDR1 MGHRA and CDR2 YSYEKL. After removal of 2 bases from V and 6 bases from J, the junction contained 4 bases not matched to a gene. CDR3 length: 14 amino acids. Written as DNA, the CDR3 is TGCGCCAGCAGCCAACTAGCGGGAGAAGCCGAGCAGTACTTC. As protein: CASSQLAGEAEQYF.

This chain joins TRBV14 and TRBJ2-3; 7 positions agree with TRBD2. The germline V gene has CDR1 SGHDN and CDR2 FVKESK. V trimming: 2 bases; J trimming: 6 bases; junction bases outside the gene matches: 8. The CDR3 totals 15 residues. CDR3 loop: CASSQPGLPIDTQYF. Written as DNA, the CDR3 is TGTGCCAGCAGCCAACCGGGACTACCAATCGATACGCAGTATTTT. Full variable domain (outside the CDR3, taken from reference TRBV14 and TRBJ2-3): EAGVTQFPSHSVIEKGQTVTLRCDPISGHDNLYWYRRVMGKEIKFLLHFVKESKQDESGMPNNRFLAERTGGTYSTLKVQPAELEDSGVYFCASSQPGLPIDTQYFGPGTRLTVL.

The chain employs TRBV29-1 and TRBJ2-1, with unresolved D. Trimming removed 8 bases from V and 3 bases from J, with 14 bases in between. Per germline, CDR1 SQVTM and CDR2 ANQGSEA. CDR3 length: 13 residues. In DNA, the CDR3 is TGCAGCTCTCAAGCCTCTGACTACAATGAGCAGTTCTTC. This codes for CSSQASDYNEQFF.

The V and J genes are TRBV5-6 and TRBJ1-5, with 8 bases matching TRBD1. Germline V gene lookup returns CDR1 SGHDT and CDR2 YYEEEE. Trimming at V came to 0 bases and at J to 3 bases, leaving 2 bases not matched to a gene. This CDR3 has 15 residues. The DNA of the CDR3 is TGTGCCAGCAGCTTGGGGACAGGGTACAATCAGCCCCAGCATTTT. Encoded protein: CASSLGTGYNQPQHF.

V and J are TRBV19 and TRBJ2-7; 9 bases match TRBD1. The CDR3 extends over 20 amino acids. With 0 bases clipped from V and 0 bases from J, the junction kept 15 bases outside the gene matches. Germline values: CDR1 LNHDA, CDR2 SQIVND (reference sequence). The CDR3 protein is CASSIESPDRGGIFSYEQYF. CDR3 in DNA: TGTGCCAGTAGTATAGAATCCCCGGACAGGGGCGGGATATTCTCCTACGAGCAGTACTTC.

The sample holds a few counts of this clone. The V and J genes are TRBV15 and TRBJ2-7, with a tentative D call TRBD2 (6 bases). Trimming stripped 1 base from V and 3 bases from J, with 10 bases between. This CDR3 is 14 amino acids long. Looked up from germline, CDR1 is LNHNV and CDR2 is YYDKDF (reference sequence). The CDR3: CATSRGASDYEQYF. CDR3 bases: TGTGCCACCAGCAGAGGTGCTAGCGACTACGAGCAGTACTTC.

The chain joins TRBV6-5 to TRBJ1-2; D remains unclear. Germline V gives CDR1 MNHEY, CDR2 SVGAGI. The length of the CDR3 is 13 residues. With 6 bases removed from V and 5 bases from J, the gap between germline ends came to 13 bases. DNA for the CDR3: TGTGCCAGCAGATTAGACACCCTTTATGGCTACACCTTC. It translates to CASRLDTLYGYTF.

V and J are TRBV6-2 or TRBV6-3 and TRBJ2-1, with D tentatively TRBD2 (5 bases). V lost 3 bases and J 5 bases, leaving 8 bases between the germline ends. CDR3 length: 13 amino acids. Germline CDR1 is MNHEY and CDR2 is SVGEGT. The CDR3 coding sequence is TGTGCCAGCAGTTATGAGGGAGACAATGAGCAGTTCTTC. Amino acids: CASSYEGDNEQFF.

J is TRBJ2-2 and V is TRBV7-8, with 7 bases lining up with TRBD2. V trimming: 4 bases; J trimming: 1 base; junction bases outside the gene matches: 6. CDR1 is SGHVS, CDR2 FQNEAQ, per germline. The CDR3 totals 16 residues. The CDR3: CASSSLAELNTGELFF. The CDR3 DNA follows: TGTGCCAGCAGCTCCCTAGCGGAGTTGAACACCGGGGAGCTGTTTTTT.

The V and J genes are TRBV6-6 and TRBJ1-5; D is unresolved. Germline-derived CDR1 and CDR2 are MNHNY and SVGAGI (reference sequence). This CDR3 spans 13 amino acids. V was clipped by 10 bases and J by 0 bases, with 10 bases between them. CDR3 region: CATKSNSNQPQHF. CDR3 DNA: TGTGCCACCAAGTCTAATAGCAATCAGCCCCAGCATTTT.

This chain connects TRBV19 to TRBJ2-2; 9 positions match TRBD1. Trimming took 10 bases from V and 2 from J; bases not matched to a gene: 8. The CDR3 is 15 residues long. Germline V gives CDR1 LNHDA, CDR2 SQIVND (reference sequence). The CDR3 reads CATYPGQGNTGELFF. The CDR3 nucleotides read TGTGCCACTTATCCGGGACAGGGAAACACCGGGGAGCTGTTTTTT.

V and J are TRBV13 and TRBJ1-4, with a possible D match to TRBD1 (5 bases). Germline CDR1 is PRHDT and CDR2 is FYEKMQ (reference sequence). The CDR3 length is 15 residues. V gave up 3 bases and J gave up 1 base, with 9 bases separating them. The CDR3: CASSFQGLTNEKLFF. The CDR3 DNA follows: TGTGCCAGCAGCTTCCAGGGCCTAACTAATGAAAAACTGTTTTTT.

CDR3 in amino acids: CASSETGFGREQYF. DNA of the CDR3: TGTGCCAGCAGTGAGACAGGTTTCGGGCGCGAGCAGTACTTC. V and J are TRBV6-1 and TRBJ2-7, with D tentatively TRBD1 (6 bases). CDR3 size: 14 residues. Germline-derived CDR1 and CDR2 are MNHNS and SASEGT. Between the trimmed V and J ends, which lost 3 bases and 6 bases, there was a span of 15 bases.

V and J are TRBV19 and TRBJ1-1, with TRBD1 matching over 7 bases. Germline V CDR1 and CDR2: LNHDA, SQIVND (reference sequence). V was clipped by 8 bases and J by 0 bases; unmatched bases: 9. The CDR3 is made up of 15 amino acids. CDR3 DNA sequence: TGTGCCAGTGCCAACCGCGGGACAGTGAACACTGAAGCTTTCTTT. Translated: CASANRGTVNTEAFF.

This clone was seen more than once but under ten times. The chain links TRBV29-1 to TRBJ1-2, with D perhaps TRBD1 (6 bases). CDR3 length: 12 residues. Germline assignment: CDR1 SQVTM and CDR2 ANQGSEA. Trimming removed 3 bases from V and 6 bases from J, with 11 bases in between. The CDR3: CSVDRGADGYTF. Written as DNA, the CDR3 is TGCAGCGTTGATCGGGGGGCGGATGGCTACACCTTC.

V gene TRBV5-4 combines with J gene TRBJ2-3; D is ambiguous. Trimming cost V 3 bases and J 4 bases, with 6 bases left between them. The CDR3 is made up of 12 amino acids. Germline V lookup: CDR1 SGHNT, CDR2 YYREEE (reference sequence). The CDR3 DNA is TGTGCCAGCAGCTCGGTACCAGATACGCAGTATTTT. This codes for CASSSVPDTQYF. The entire variable domain, with the rest obtained from reference TRBV5-4 and TRBJ2-3, is as follows: ETGVTQSPTHLIKTRGQQVTLRCSSQSGHNTVSWYQQALGQGPQFIFQYYREEENGRGNFPPRFSGLQFPNYSSELNVNALELDDSALYLCASSSVPDTQYFGPGTRLTVL.

To note about this clone: This sample also contains other DNA sequences that code for the same CDR3. The chain has TRBV2 and TRBJ2-7; D not resolved. CDR3 length: 11 amino acids. CDR1 and CDR2 (germline): SNHLY, FYNNEI. V lost 4 bases and J lost 3, with 4 bases in between. The CDR3 sequence is CASSARYEQYF. The CDR3 DNA is TGTGCCAGCAGTGCCCGCTACGAGCAGTACTTC.

The V and J genes are TRBV3-1 (or the pseudogene TRBV3-2) and TRBJ2-3; D is unresolved. Trimming pared 1 base from V and 2 bases from J, leaving 10 bases between. The V gene's germline CDR1 is LGHDT and CDR2 YNNKEL (reference sequence). The length of the CDR3 is 15 residues. This chain's CDR3 is CASSQVSLNTDTQYF. As DNA, the CDR3 is TGTGCCAGCAGCCAAGTATCACTAAACACAGATACGCAGTATTTT.